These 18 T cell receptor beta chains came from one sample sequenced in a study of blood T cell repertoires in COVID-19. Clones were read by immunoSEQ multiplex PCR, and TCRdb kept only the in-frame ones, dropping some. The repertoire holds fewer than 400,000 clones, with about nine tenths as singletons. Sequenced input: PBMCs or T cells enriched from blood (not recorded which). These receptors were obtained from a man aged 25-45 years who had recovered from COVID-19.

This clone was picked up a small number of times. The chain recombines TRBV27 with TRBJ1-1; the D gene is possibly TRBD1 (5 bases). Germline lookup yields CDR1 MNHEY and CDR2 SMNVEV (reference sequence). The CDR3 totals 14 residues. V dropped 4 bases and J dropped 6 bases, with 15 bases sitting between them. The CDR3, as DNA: TGTGCCAGCAGTTCCCTTAAGGGGCTCGCTGAAGCTTTCTTT. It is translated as CASSSLKGLAEAFF.

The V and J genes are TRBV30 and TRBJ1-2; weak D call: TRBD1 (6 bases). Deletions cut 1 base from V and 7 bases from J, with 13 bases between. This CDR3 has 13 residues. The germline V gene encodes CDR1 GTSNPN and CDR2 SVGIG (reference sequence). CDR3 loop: CAWSAIQQGGYTF. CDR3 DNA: TGTGCCTGGAGTGCGATCCAACAGGGTGGCTACACCTTC. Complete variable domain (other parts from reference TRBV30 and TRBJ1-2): SQTIHQWPATLVQPVGSPLSLECTVEGTSNPNLYWYRQAAGRGLQLLFYSVGIGQISSEVPQNLSASRPQDRQFILSSKKLLLSDSGFYLCAWSAIQQGGYTFGSGTRLTVV.

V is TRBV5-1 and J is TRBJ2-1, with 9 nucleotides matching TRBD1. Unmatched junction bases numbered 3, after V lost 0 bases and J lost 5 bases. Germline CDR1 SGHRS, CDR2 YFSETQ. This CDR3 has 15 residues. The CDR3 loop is CASSLGQGDHNEQFF. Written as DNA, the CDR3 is TGCGCCAGCAGCTTGGGACAGGGGGACCACAATGAGCAGTTCTTC.

The CDR3 sequence is CATSDLNGIERETQYF. The CDR3 DNA reads as TGTGCCACCAGTGATTTGAACGGGATAGAACGAGAGACCCAGTACTTC. The chain employs TRBV24-1 and TRBJ2-5; a possible D gene is TRBD2 (5 bases). The CDR3 runs 16 residues. The ends were cut back, 0 bases at V and 4 bases at J, with 14 bases in the middle. The germline gives CDR1 KGHDR, CDR2 SFDVKD.

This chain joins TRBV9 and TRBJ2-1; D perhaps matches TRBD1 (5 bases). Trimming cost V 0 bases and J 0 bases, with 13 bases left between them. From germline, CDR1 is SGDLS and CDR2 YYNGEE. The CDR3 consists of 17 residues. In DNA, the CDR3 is TGTGCCAGCAGCGTAGGCTATCAGGGCAGCTCCTACAATGAGCAGTTCTTC. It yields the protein CASSVGYQGSSYNEQFF.

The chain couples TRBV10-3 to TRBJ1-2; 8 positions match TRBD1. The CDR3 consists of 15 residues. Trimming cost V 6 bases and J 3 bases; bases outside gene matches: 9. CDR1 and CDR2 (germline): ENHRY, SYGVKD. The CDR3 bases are TGTGCCATCAGGGGGTCCGCGACAGGGGACTATGGCTACACCTTC. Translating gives CAIRGSATGDYGYTF.

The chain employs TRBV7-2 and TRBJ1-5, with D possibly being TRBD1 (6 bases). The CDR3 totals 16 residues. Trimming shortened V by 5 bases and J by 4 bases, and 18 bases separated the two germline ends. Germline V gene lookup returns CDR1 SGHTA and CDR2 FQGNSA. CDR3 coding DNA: TGTGCCAGCAGCCCAAACAGGGTAAAGGGAAATCAGCCCCAGCATTTT. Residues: CASSPNRVKGNQPQHF.

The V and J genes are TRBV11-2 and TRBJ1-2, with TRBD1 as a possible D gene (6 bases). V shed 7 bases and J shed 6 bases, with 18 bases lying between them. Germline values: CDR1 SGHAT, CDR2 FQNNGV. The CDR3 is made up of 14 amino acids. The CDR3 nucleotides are TGTGCCAGCAACCCCCGGTCAGGGGTCCATGGCTACACCTTC. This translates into CASNPRSGVHGYTF.

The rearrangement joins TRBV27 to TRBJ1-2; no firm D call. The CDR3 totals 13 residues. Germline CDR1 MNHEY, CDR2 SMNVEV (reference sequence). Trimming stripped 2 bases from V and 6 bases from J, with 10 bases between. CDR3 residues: CASSLIGGHGYTF. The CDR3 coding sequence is TGTGCCAGCAGTTTAATAGGTGGGCATGGCTACACCTTC.

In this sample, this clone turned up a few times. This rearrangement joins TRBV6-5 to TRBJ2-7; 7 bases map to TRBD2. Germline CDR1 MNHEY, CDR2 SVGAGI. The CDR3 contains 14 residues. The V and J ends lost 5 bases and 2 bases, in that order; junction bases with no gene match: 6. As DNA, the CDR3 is TGTGCCAGCAGTCTGGGGAGGGGTCCCTACGAGCAGTACTTC. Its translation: CASSLGRGPYEQYF.

Written as DNA, the CDR3 is TGTGCCAGCACCCTCCCGGGACAGGGAAATTCACCCCTCCACTTT. It codes for CASTLPGQGNSPLHF. This chain connects TRBV7-9 to TRBJ1-6; 9 nucleotides line up with TRBD1. The V gene's germline CDR1 is SEHNR and CDR2 FQNEAQ (reference sequence). The CDR3 spans 15 residues. After removal of 7 bases from V and 7 bases from J, the junction contained 8 bases not matched to a gene.

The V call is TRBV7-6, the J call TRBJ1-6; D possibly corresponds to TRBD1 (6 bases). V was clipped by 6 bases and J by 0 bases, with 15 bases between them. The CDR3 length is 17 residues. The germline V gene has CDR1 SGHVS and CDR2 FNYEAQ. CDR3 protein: CASSFAQGRSYNSPLHF. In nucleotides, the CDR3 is TGTGCCAGCAGTTTCGCACAGGGACGCTCCTATAATTCACCCCTCCACTTT. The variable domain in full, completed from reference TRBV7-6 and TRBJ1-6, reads GAGVSQSPRYKVTKRGQDVALRCDPISGHVSLYWYRQALGQGPEFLTYFNYEAQQDKSGLPNDRFSAERPEGSISTLTIQRTEQRDSAMYRCASSFAQGRSYNSPLHFGNGTRLTVT.

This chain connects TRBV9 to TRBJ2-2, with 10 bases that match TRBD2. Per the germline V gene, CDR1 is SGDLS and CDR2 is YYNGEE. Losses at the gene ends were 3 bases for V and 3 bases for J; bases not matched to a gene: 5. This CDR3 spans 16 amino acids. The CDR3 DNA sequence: TGTGCCAGCAGCGCTAGCGGGAGACCCTACACCGGGGAGCTGTTTTTT. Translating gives CASSASGRPYTGELFF.

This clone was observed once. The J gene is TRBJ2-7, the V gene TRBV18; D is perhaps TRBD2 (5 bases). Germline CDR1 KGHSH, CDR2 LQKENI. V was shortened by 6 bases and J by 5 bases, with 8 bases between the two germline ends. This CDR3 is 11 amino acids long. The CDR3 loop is CASSPRDEQYF. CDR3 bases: TGTGCCAGCTCTCCGAGGGACGAGCAGTACTTC.

The DNA of the CDR3 is TGTGCCAGCAGAGCGGACCGATTTTCGACGGAAGCTTTCTTT. It specifies CASRADRFSTEAFF. This chain uses TRBV6-5 with TRBJ1-1; D gene ambiguous. The V and J ends lost 6 bases and 8 bases respectively, with 19 bases between them. The CDR3 runs to 14 residues. The germline V gene has CDR1 MNHEY and CDR2 SVGAGI.

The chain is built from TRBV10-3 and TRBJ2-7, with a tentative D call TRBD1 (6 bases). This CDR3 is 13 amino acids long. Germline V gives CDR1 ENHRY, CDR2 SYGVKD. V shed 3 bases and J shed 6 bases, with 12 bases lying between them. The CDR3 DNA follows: TGTGCCATCAGTGACAGGGGATTCGGCGAGCAGTACTTC. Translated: CAISDRGFGEQYF.

The CDR3 DNA reads TGCGCCAGCAGCTTGGGTCAGGGGGACCCCCTCCACTTT. It encodes CASSLGQGDPLHF. The genes are TRBV5-1 and TRBJ1-6, with 7 bases matching TRBD1. The CDR3 has 13 amino acids. CDR1 SGHRS and CDR2 YFSETQ come from the germline V gene. V shed 0 bases and J 13 bases; nucleotides not matched to a gene: 4.

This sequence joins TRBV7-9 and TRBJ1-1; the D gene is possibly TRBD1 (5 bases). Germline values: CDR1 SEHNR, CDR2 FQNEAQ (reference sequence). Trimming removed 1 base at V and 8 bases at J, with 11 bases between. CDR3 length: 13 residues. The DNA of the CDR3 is TGTGCCAGCAGCTTAGTCGGGGGACCCGAAGCTTTCTTT. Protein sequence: CASSLVGGPEAFF. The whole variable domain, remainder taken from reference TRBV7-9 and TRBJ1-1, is DTGVSQNPRHKITKRGQNVTFRCDPISEHNRLYWYRQTLGQGPEFLTYFQNEAQLEKSRLLSDRFSAERPKGSFSTLEIQRTEQGDSAMYLCASSLVGGPEAFFGQGTRLTVV.